This T cell receptor (beta chain) was sequenced in a study of blood T cells in healthy people across ages. With a J-beta primer mix and a sample-barcoded 5' primer, a second PCR ran 7 to 11 cycles. One entry per CDR3 protein, called by TCRdb with MiXCR from the 5' RACE reads. The table records 550,000 to 750,000 distinct CDR3 sequences, roughly 21% of them present only once. Germline loops: CDR1 LGHDT, CDR2 YNNKEL (reference sequence). Trimming left V 0 bases short and J 1 base short, with 12 bases between. The CDR3 is 16 amino acids. The chain carries TRBV3-1 and TRBJ1-1; D is undetermined. The source material was blood. The origin of this receptor is a man aged 70-80 years in good health. CDR3 amino acids: CASSQDGKPPNTEAFF. The CDR3 DNA sequence: TGTGCCAGCAGCCAAGATGGTAAGCCCCCGAACACTGAAGCTTTCTTT.